This T cell receptor (beta chain) was retrieved from a study of shared clonotypes between healthy human individuals. Overall study: Per donor, CD8 memory used one plate, CD8 naive used two, CD4 memory used three and CD4 naive used three.

Whole-study results and caveats: Researchers sampled blood only, noting tissue repertoires likely differ.

Each subset's genomic DNA was shared equally among a number of immunoSEQ plates. Assay used: immunoSEQ multiplex PCR; TCRdb lists only in-frame clones, some missing. The table includes 1,400,000 or so clones, 98% detected once. Worth noting for this clone: The antigen remains unidentified. Additional DNA sequences in this sample encode the identical CDR3.

This CDR3 has 14 amino acids. Trimming removed 6 bases at V and 0 bases at J, with 15 bases between. The germline CDR1 and CDR2 sequences are SQVTM and ANQGSEA. Each of the donors was a healthy adult who was HIV-negative and had not had a recent acute infection or vaccination. The gene calls are TRBV29-1 and TRBJ2-7; D perhaps matches TRBD2 (5 bases). The TCR comes from a man aged 25-45 years in good health. Sequencing was carried out using naive CD4+ T cells sorted from blood. Indicated subset: CD45RA+ positively selected. CDR3 sequence reads: CSVARTGSSYEQYF. As DNA, the CDR3 is TGCAGCGTAGCCAGGACGGGGAGCTCCTACGAGCAGTACTTC.